The next 19 T cell receptor beta chains were all read from a single sample in a study of blood T cell repertoires in COVID-19. The table came from immunoSEQ multiplex PCR; TCRdb's copy has only in-frame clones and leaves some out. Of about 130,000 clones listed, 70% to 75% are singletons. The sample was peripheral blood. The receptors were gathered from a man at least 80 years old with COVID-19, enrolled during active disease.

The rearrangement uses TRBV6-1 and TRBJ2-2; maybe TRBD2 (5 bases). The CDR3 covers 11 residues. The germline gives CDR1 MNHNS, CDR2 SASEGT. V gave up 6 bases and J gave up 8 bases, with 7 bases separating them. CDR3 nucleotide sequence: TGTGCCAGCAGAGCGGTGGGGGAGCTGTTTTTT. Translation: CASRAVGELFF.

J is TRBJ1-6 and V is TRBV28; D unclear. Trimming removed 7 bases from V and 6 bases from J, with 7 bases in between. Germline CDR1 reads MDHEN; CDR2 reads SYDVKM. The CDR3 runs 12 residues. The CDR3 nucleotides read TGTGCCAGCACCCCTTCTAATTCACCCCTCCACTTT. The encoded protein is CASTPSNSPLHF.

This clone was recorded only once. The gene calls are TRBV5-4 and TRBJ2-3, with 7 bases that match TRBD2. CDR1 SGHNT and CDR2 YYREEE come from the germline V gene (reference sequence). CDR3 length equals 16 residues. J gave up 0 bases and V 0 bases, and 4 bases lay outside the gene matches. The CDR3 nucleotides are TGTGCCAGCAGCTTGGCGGGGGGACTAAGCACAGATACGCAGTATTTT. This codes for CASSLAGGLSTDTQYF.

The DNA for the CDR3 is TGTGCCAGCTCACCGGGGACTAGCAGCAATGAGCAGTTCTTC. Amino acids: CASSPGTSSNEQFF. The chain has TRBV18 and TRBJ2-1; 9 positions match TRBD2. The CDR3 is 14 residues long. CDR1 KGHSH and CDR2 LQKENI come from the germline V gene. With 3 bases clipped from V and 6 bases from J, the junction kept 3 bases outside the gene matches.

This sequence joins TRBV9 and TRBJ2-7; D is perhaps TRBD2 (6 bases). Deletions cut 0 bases from V and 3 bases from J, with 13 bases between. The CDR3 extends over 15 amino acids. CDR1 is SGDLS, CDR2 YYNGEE, per germline. CDR3 in DNA: TGTGCCAGCAGCGTAGGTGATAGCGGACTCTACGAGCAGTACTTC. Its translation: CASSVGDSGLYEQYF.

The chain couples TRBV4-2 to TRBJ2-1; D remains ambiguous. The CDR3 is 15 amino acids. CDR1 and CDR2 (germline): LGHNA, YNFKEQ. V lost 4 bases and J 4 bases, leaving 14 bases between the germline ends. CDR3 nucleotides: TGTGCCAGCAGCCCCGAGTTGGGCCCATACAATGAGCAGTTCTTC. As protein: CASSPELGPYNEQFF.

This clone was counted once. The rearrangement uses TRBV20-1 and TRBJ1-2; D ambiguous. Germline values: CDR1 DFQATT, CDR2 SNEGSKA (reference sequence). This CDR3 contains 11 residues. V was shortened by 3 bases and J by 4 bases, with 6 bases between the two germline ends. The chain's CDR3 is CSASQVYGYTF. The CDR3 DNA reads as TGCAGTGCTAGCCAGGTCTATGGCTACACCTTC.

The chain recombines TRBV6-5 with TRBJ2-2, with 10 bases lining up with TRBD1. V lost 7 bases and J lost 4; bases outside the gene matches: 6. Germline CDR1 and CDR2: MNHEY and SVGAGI. There are 15 residues in the CDR3. CDR3: CASKFDRGPTGELFF. The CDR3 nucleotides read TGTGCCAGCAAATTTGACAGGGGGCCCACCGGGGAGCTGTTTTTT.

The genes are TRBV28 and TRBJ1-2; 7 bases line up with TRBD1. Trimming at V came to 3 bases and at J to 6 bases, leaving 13 bases not matched to a gene. Germline CDR1 reads MDHEN; CDR2 reads SYDVKM. The CDR3 has 16 residues. For the CDR3, the DNA is TGTGCCAGCAGTTTCCGGACAGGCTTGGTGGCAAATGGCTACACCTTC. Translation: CASSFRTGLVANGYTF.

J is TRBJ2-1 and V is TRBV3-1 (or the pseudogene TRBV3-2); D possibly corresponds to TRBD1 (5 bases). The CDR3 is 13 amino acids. CDR1 LGHDT and CDR2 YNNKEL come from the germline V gene (reference sequence). V gave up 4 bases and J gave up 4 bases, with 8 bases separating them. The CDR3 bases are TGTGCCAGCAGCCCGGACACGTACAATGAGCAGTTCTTC. This gives the protein CASSPDTYNEQFF.

The chain combines TRBV15 with TRBJ2-7; D is perhaps TRBD1 (6 bases). The germline gives CDR1 LNHNV, CDR2 YYDKDF (reference sequence). The CDR3 is 14 residues long. V lost 0 bases, J lost 1 base, and 7 bases lay in between. The CDR3: CATSRDQGSYEQYF. The CDR3 coding sequence is TGTGCCACCAGCAGAGACCAGGGGTCCTACGAGCAGTACTTC.

The chain has TRBV6-1 and TRBJ2-4; D possibly corresponds to TRBD2 (5 bases). The germline V gene encodes CDR1 MNHNS and CDR2 SASEGT. The CDR3 extends over 12 amino acids. V lost 2 bases and J 9 bases, leaving 8 bases between the germline ends. In DNA, the CDR3 is TGTGCCAGCAGTGAAAGTGAGGGCATTCAGTACTTC. Amino acid sequence: CASSESEGIQYF.

This clone was seen more than once but under ten times. V usage is TRBV19 and J usage is TRBJ1-5; maybe TRBD1 (5 bases). The V gene's germline CDR1 is LNHDA and CDR2 SQIVND (reference sequence). The V gene lost 3 bases and the J gene lost 2 bases, with 11 bases spanning the gap. The CDR3 is 15 residues long. CDR3 DNA: TGTGCCAGTAGTATTAAAGGGGTTGGCAATCAGCCCCAGCATTTT. Its protein is CASSIKGVGNQPQHF.

The rearrangement links TRBV7-9 to TRBJ2-5, with a weak D call TRBD2 (6 bases). Trimming took 3 bases from V and 5 from J, leaving 13 bases between them. This CDR3 is 14 amino acids long. Germline V gene lookup returns CDR1 SEHNR and CDR2 FQNEAQ (reference sequence). Here the CDR3 reads CASSFGDWGETQYF. CDR3 DNA: TGTGCCAGCAGCTTTGGGGACTGGGGTGAGACCCAGTACTTC.

The chain joins TRBV18 to TRBJ2-3; 11 bases match TRBD2. This CDR3 spans 17 amino acids. Germline CDR1 and CDR2: KGHSH and LQKENI. With V trimmed by 3 bases and J by 4 bases, 9 bases remained unmatched. The CDR3 nucleotides read TGTGCCAGCTCACCCTCTGGACTAGCGGGCCCCGCAGATACGCAGTATTTT. As protein: CASSPSGLAGPADTQYF.

This clone was seen more than once but under ten times. V gene TRBV7-3 combines with J gene TRBJ1-3; TRBD1 is a possible D gene (5 bases). Germline assignment: CDR1 SGHTA and CDR2 FQGTGA. V lost 5 bases and J 2 bases, leaving 16 bases between the germline ends. CDR3 length: 16 residues. CDR3 loop: CASSLNPQGTGNTIYF. CDR3 DNA sequence: TGTGCCAGCAGCCTAAACCCTCAGGGAACTGGAAACACCATATATTTT.

The rearrangement uses TRBV5-1 and TRBJ2-1; possible D gene TRBD2, 6 bases. This CDR3 spans 14 amino acids. Germline-derived CDR1 and CDR2 are SGHRS and YFSETQ. Trimming left V 3 bases short and J 2 bases short, with 9 bases between. CDR3 loop: CASSWGETYNEQFF. The CDR3, as DNA: TGCGCCAGCAGCTGGGGGGAGACCTACAATGAGCAGTTCTTC.

V usage is TRBV7-9 and J usage is TRBJ1-2; tentative D call: TRBD1 (6 bases). Germline CDR1 SEHNR, CDR2 FQNEAQ (reference sequence). This CDR3 contains 14 residues. The V gene lost 7 bases and the J gene lost 2 bases, with 14 bases spanning the gap. DNA of the CDR3: TGTGCCAGCAACACAGGGAAGGCCAACTATGGCTACACCTTC. Encoded protein: CASNTGKANYGYTF. The full variable domain, in which reference TRBV7-9 and TRBJ1-2 provide the parts outside the CDR3, is DTGVSQNPRHKITKRGQNVTFRCDPISEHNRLYWYRQTLGQGPEFLTYFQNEAQLEKSRLLSDRFSAERPKGSFSTLEIQRTEQGDSAMYLCASNTGKANYGYTFGSGTRLTVV.

This chain connects TRBV7-9 to TRBJ1-6; 8 bases match TRBD1. V lost 5 bases and J lost 8; bases outside the gene matches: 8. This CDR3 is 15 amino acids long. Germline V CDR1 and CDR2: SEHNR, FQNEAQ (reference sequence). The CDR3 protein is CASSRRTGGDSPLHF. The CDR3 nucleotides are TGTGCCAGCAGCCGGAGAACAGGGGGGGATTCACCCCTCCACTTT.